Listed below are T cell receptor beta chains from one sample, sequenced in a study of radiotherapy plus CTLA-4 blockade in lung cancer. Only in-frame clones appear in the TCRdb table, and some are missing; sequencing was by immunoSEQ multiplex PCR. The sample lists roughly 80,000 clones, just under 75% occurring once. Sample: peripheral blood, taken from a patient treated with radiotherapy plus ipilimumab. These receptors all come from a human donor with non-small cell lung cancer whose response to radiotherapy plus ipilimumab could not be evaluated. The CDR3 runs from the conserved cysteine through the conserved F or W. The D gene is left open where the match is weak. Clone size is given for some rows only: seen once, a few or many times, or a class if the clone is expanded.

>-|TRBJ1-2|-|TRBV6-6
TGTGCCAGCAGTTACGACGCAGCCGCGAGCGGCTATGGCTACACCTTC
CASSYDAAASGYGYTF
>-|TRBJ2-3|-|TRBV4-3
TGCGCCAGCAGCCGGGGGCCCACAGATACGCAGTATTTT
CASSRGPTDTQYF
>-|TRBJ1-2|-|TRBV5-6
TGTGCCAGCAGCCCGGACAGAAACTATGGCTACACCTTC
CASSPDRNYGYTF
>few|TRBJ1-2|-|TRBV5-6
TGTGCCAGCAGCTTGGCGTCTGGGCGGGATGGCTACACCTTC
CASSLASGRDGYTF
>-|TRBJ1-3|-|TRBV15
TGTGCCACCAGCAACGGAGCCGGTATCTCTGGAAACACCATATATTTT
CATSNGAGISGNTIYF
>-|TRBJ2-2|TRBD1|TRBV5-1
TGCGCCAGCAGCTTGGCTCGGACAGGGGTCGGGGAGCTGTTTTTT
CASSLARTGVGELFF
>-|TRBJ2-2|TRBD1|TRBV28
TGTGCCAGCAGTCTCCCGGACAGGGGGTTGTCCGGGGAGCTGTTTTTT
CASSLPDRGLSGELFF
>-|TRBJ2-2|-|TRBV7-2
TGTGCCAGCAGCTCAGGACTGGTGAACGGGGAGCTGTTTTTT
CASSSGLVNGELFF
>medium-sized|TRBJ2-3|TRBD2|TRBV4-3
TGCGCCAGCAGCCTTACTAGCGGGGGGGCACAAGATACGCAGTATTTT
CASSLTSGGAQDTQYF
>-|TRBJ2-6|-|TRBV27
TGTGCCAGCAGTCCAGACTCTGGGGCCAACGTCCTGACTTTC
CASSPDSGANVLTF